Each of the 32 T cell receptor beta chains below was sequenced from the same sample in a study of post-analysis software for immune sequencing data (dated by TCRdb to 2013 to 2016). Study-wide conclusions, independent of this receptor: Roughly 5 TRBV segments, including TRBV5-6, TRBV5-1 and TRBV20-1, were significantly more frequent in patients than controls.

Library construction relied on PCR. The instrument given in TCRdb is Illumina HiSeq 2500. To reduce PCR and sequencing biases, unique molecular identifiers were built into the TCR beta cDNA libraries. Using fastp trimming at Q25 and MiXCR clonotype assembly, TCRdb reanalyzed the public sequencing data and kept in-frame beta chains. Each CDR3 protein appears once, grouped with its most common genes and DNA. This sample has about 460,000 distinct CDR3 sequences in its table, and under 55% of those were observed once. The ten largest clonotypes hold about 12% of the sample. Antigen specificity for these receptors is unknown. Sequenced material: blood. Every receptor here comes from a girl under 18 with multiple sclerosis.

This clonotype was seen more than once but under ten times. V usage is TRBV5-6 and J usage is TRBJ2-1; 7 bases match TRBD2. Unmatched junction bases numbered 11, after V lost 5 bases and J lost 6 bases. The V gene's germline CDR1 is SGHDT and CDR2 YYEEEE. The CDR3 loop spans 15 amino acids. The CDR3 coding sequence is TGTGCCAGCAGGGGTGGGGAGGGGATAATCAATGAGCAGTTCTTC. This gives the protein CASRGGEGIINEQFF.

The CDR3 protein is CASSHPQGSPNYGYTF. The CDR3 coding sequence is TGCGCCAGCAGCCACCCCCAGGGATCTCCTAACTATGGCTACACCTTC. The chain has TRBV4-1 and TRBJ1-2, with D possibly TRBD1 on 5 matching bases. The ends were cut back, 3 bases at V and 0 bases at J, with 14 bases in the middle. Per the germline V gene, CDR1 is MGHRA and CDR2 is YSYEKL. The CDR3 totals 16 residues.

The rearrangement joins TRBV11-3 to TRBJ2-1, with D tentatively TRBD2 (5 bases). Germline V gene data show CDR1 as SGHNT and CDR2 as YENEEA. The germline V and J ends were trimmed by 5 bases and 8 bases, with 13 bases remaining between them. The CDR3 is made up of 13 amino acids. Here the CDR3 DNA reads TGTGCCAGCAGCCTCGGACTGGACGATGAGCAGTTCTTC. Translation: CASSLGLDDEQFF.

This chain joins TRBV5-1 and TRBJ2-7; D not resolved. The ends were cut back, 0 bases at V and 2 bases at J, with 9 bases in the middle. The CDR3 is made up of 14 amino acids. CDR1 SGHRS and CDR2 YFSETQ come from the germline V gene. CDR3 coding DNA: TGCGCCAGCAGCTTGGGGGAAGTCCCCTACGAGCAGTACTTC. The encoded protein is CASSLGEVPYEQYF.

This chain joins TRBV6-5 and TRBJ2-1; 9 positions match TRBD1. Germline lookup yields CDR1 MNHEY and CDR2 SVGAGI. With V trimmed by 5 bases and J by 8 bases, 4 bases remained unmatched. This CDR3 contains 13 residues. Here the CDR3 DNA reads TGTGCCAGCAGTCAACAGGGGGCCTATGAGCAGTTCTTC. It encodes CASSQQGAYEQFF.

Ten or more counts support this clonotype. This sequence joins TRBV28 and TRBJ2-3, with 9 bases identical to TRBD2. This CDR3 contains 17 residues. After removal of 3 bases from V and 2 bases from J, the junction contained 9 bases not matched to a gene. The germline CDR1 and CDR2 sequences are MDHEN and SYDVKM. DNA of the CDR3: TGTGCCAGCAGTTTCCCACTAGCGGGCCCTTTCACAGATACGCAGTATTTT. This codes for CASSFPLAGPFTDTQYF.

V usage is TRBV6-5 and J usage is TRBJ1-2; D is perhaps TRBD1 (5 bases). Looked up from germline, CDR1 is MNHEY and CDR2 is SVGAGI. The CDR3 has 13 amino acids. V dropped 2 bases and J dropped 4 bases, with 8 bases sitting between them. The CDR3, as DNA: TGTGCCAGCAGTTACGCACAGGTCTATGGCTACACCTTC. Translating gives CASSYAQVYGYTF.

The chain uses TRBV7-9 and TRBJ2-5; D remains ambiguous. Trimming removed 5 bases from V and 3 bases from J, with 7 bases in between. The CDR3 spans 12 residues. Germline V gives CDR1 SEHNR, CDR2 FQNEAQ (reference sequence). CDR3: CASSNIEETQYF. The CDR3 DNA reads as TGTGCCAGCAGCAATATCGAAGAGACCCAGTACTTC.

This clonotype turned up a few times. The chain carries TRBV7-2 and TRBJ2-1; 10 bases agree with TRBD2. With V trimmed by 3 bases and J by 8 bases, 4 bases remained unmatched. CDR1 and CDR2 from the germline V gene are SGHTA and FQGNSA. The CDR3 sequence is 14 residues long. CDR3 DNA: TGTGCCAGCAGCTTGCCTAGCGGGAGTGATGAGCAGTTCTTC. It is translated as CASSLPSGSDEQFF.

The rearrangement joins TRBV5-1 to TRBJ1-1; 9 bases are shared with TRBD1. The CDR3 loop spans 14 amino acids. V was clipped by 3 bases and J by 4 bases; unmatched bases: 4. CDR1 SGHRS and CDR2 YFSETQ come from the germline V gene. CDR3 residues: CASSSGTGTTEAFF. As DNA, the CDR3 is TGCGCCAGCAGCTCCGGGACAGGGACCACTGAAGCTTTCTTT.

The V call is TRBV20-1, the J call TRBJ1-1; possibly TRBD1 for D (6 bases). Germline V gene sequence: CDR1 DFQATT, CDR2 SNEGSKA (reference sequence). The CDR3 sequence is 15 residues long. Trimming cost V 0 bases and J 4 bases, with 15 bases left between them. CDR3 in amino acids: CSAREGQQGGTEAFF. The CDR3 DNA sequence: TGCAGTGCTAGAGAGGGTCAACAGGGAGGCACTGAAGCTTTCTTT.

This clonotype has only a few counts. The gene calls are TRBV29-1 and TRBJ2-7; tentatively, D is TRBD2 (5 bases). V was clipped by 5 bases and J by 2 bases, with 10 bases between them. Germline CDR1 SQVTM, CDR2 ANQGSEA. This CDR3 region has 12 residues. The CDR3 sequence: CSVLRGTYEQYF. CDR3 bases: TGCAGCGTTCTTCGGGGTACCTACGAGCAGTACTTC.

V is TRBV5-1 and J is TRBJ1-2; TRBD1 agrees at 8 bases. V gave up 4 bases and J gave up 3 bases; unmatched junction bases: 11. CDR3 size: 16 residues. Germline V lookup: CDR1 SGHRS, CDR2 YFSETQ. CDR3 in DNA: TGCGCCAGCAGCCCGGCGGTCGGACAGGGTTACTATGGCTACACCTTC. This sequence encodes CASSPAVGQGYYGYTF.

The chain's CDR3 is CASSFGTEYYGYTF. For the CDR3, the DNA is TGTGCCAGCAGCTTTGGGACAGAATACTATGGCTACACCTTC. This chain connects TRBV5-6 to TRBJ1-2; 7 nucleotides align to TRBD1. Germline CDR1 SGHDT, CDR2 YYEEEE. Trimming removed 2 bases from V and 3 bases from J; junction bases left unmatched: 4. The CDR3 covers 14 residues. The variable domain in full, completed from reference TRBV5-6 and TRBJ1-2, reads DAGVTQSPTHLIKTRGQQVTLRCSPKSGHDTVSWYQQALGQGPQFIFQYYEEEERQRGNFPDRFSGHQFPNYSSELNVNALLLGDSALYLCASSFGTEYYGYTFGSGTRLTVV.

The rearrangement joins TRBV20-1 to TRBJ2-5, with D maybe TRBD1 (5 bases). This CDR3 is 14 amino acids long. Looked up from germline, CDR1 is DFQATT and CDR2 is SNEGSKA (reference sequence). Trimming removed 6 bases from V and 2 bases from J, with 16 bases in between. The CDR3 DNA is TGCAGTGCCCACCTCAGGGCCGGGCAAGAGACCCAGTACTTC. Protein sequence: CSAHLRAGQETQYF.

This clonotype was counted ten times or more. J is TRBJ2-3 and V is TRBV15; D remains ambiguous. V was pared by 0 bases and J by 2 bases, with 9 bases between. Germline CDR1 LNHNV, CDR2 YYDKDF (reference sequence). The CDR3 covers 15 residues. The CDR3 DNA sequence: TGTGCCACCAGCAGAGATAAAACTTCCACAGATACGCAGTATTTT. Protein sequence: CATSRDKTSTDTQYF.

The sample holds a few counts of this clonotype. The V call is TRBV7-9, the J call TRBJ2-7; a weak D match, TRBD2 (5 bases). Looked up from germline, CDR1 is SEHNR and CDR2 is FQNEAQ (reference sequence). Between the trimmed V and J ends, which lost 4 bases and 2 bases, there was a span of 9 bases. The length of the CDR3 is 13 residues. The CDR3 DNA is TGTGCCAGCAGCTCGGACGGGACCTACGAGCAGTACTTC. Translation: CASSSDGTYEQYF.

V gene TRBV4-3 combines with J gene TRBJ2-4; TRBD2 agrees at 7 bases. The CDR3 has 20 amino acids. In germline, CDR1 is LGHNA, CDR2 YSLEER. J gave up 2 bases and V 4 bases, and 20 bases lay outside the gene matches. The CDR3 loop is CASSPRGEGFYGGTKNIQYF. The CDR3 region has the DNA TGCGCCAGCAGCCCACGAGGGGAGGGATTTTATGGGGGAACCAAAAACATTCAGTACTTC.

This clonotype was seen once. CDR3 DNA: TGCAGTGCTCGGGACAGGGGCACTCCGAACACTGAAGCTTTCTTT. Amino acids: CSARDRGTPNTEAFF. The rearrangement joins TRBV20-1 to TRBJ1-1; 10 nucleotides match TRBD1. CDR3 length equals 15 residues. V lost 5 bases and J lost 1; bases outside the gene matches: 7. Germline loops: CDR1 DFQATT, CDR2 SNEGSKA (reference sequence).

CDR3 nucleotides: TGCAGCGTGAGGGTTGGGGGTCCAAATGAGCAGTTCTTC. Translation gives CSVRVGGPNEQFF. This chain joins TRBV29-1 and TRBJ2-1, with D possibly called TRBD1 or TRBD2 (5 bases each). Deletions cut 6 bases from V and 7 bases from J, with 16 bases between. The length of the CDR3 is 13 residues. Germline lookup yields CDR1 SQVTM and CDR2 ANQGSEA.

This rearrangement joins TRBV5-1 to TRBJ1-5; D is perhaps TRBD1 (5 bases). Germline V lookup: CDR1 SGHRS, CDR2 YFSETQ. The CDR3 covers 16 residues. The V and J ends lost 0 bases and 4 bases respectively, with 14 bases between them. CDR3 DNA: TGCGCCAGCAGCTTGGGGGGCTTGGGAGGAAATCAGCCCCAGCATTTT. Translation gives CASSLGGLGGNQPQHF.

The chain uses TRBV7-9 and TRBJ2-1, with a possible D match to TRBD2 (6 bases). Trimming took 5 bases from V and 0 from J, leaving 14 bases between them. Germline loops: CDR1 SEHNR, CDR2 FQNEAQ (reference sequence). The CDR3 has 16 amino acids. DNA of the CDR3: TGTGCCAGCAGCCCCCTCTTGGAGGGCTCCTACAATGAGCAGTTCTTC. It translates to CASSPLLEGSYNEQFF.

This chain joins TRBV27 and TRBJ2-7, with 11 bases fitting TRBD2. The CDR3 has 15 amino acids. Per germline, CDR1 MNHEY and CDR2 SMNVEV (reference sequence). V gave up 8 bases and J gave up 1 base; unmatched junction bases: 7. The CDR3 reads CASWLAGGRSYEQYF. As DNA, the CDR3 is TGTGCCAGCTGGCTAGCGGGAGGTCGGTCCTACGAGCAGTACTTC.

This chain joins TRBV27 and TRBJ2-1, with D hard to call. The V end was cut by 3 bases, the J end by 4 bases, with 10 bases between. CDR1 and CDR2 from the germline V gene are MNHEY and SMNVEV (reference sequence). CDR3 size: 14 residues. The CDR3, as DNA: TGTGCCAGCAGTTTGAATTGGGTTTACAATGAGCAGTTCTTC. It encodes CASSLNWVYNEQFF.

This clonotype came up a few times. The chain links TRBV9 to TRBJ2-1; either TRBD1 or TRBD2 may supply D (6 bases each). The ends were cut back, 1 base at V and 9 bases at J, with 14 bases in the middle. Germline loops: CDR1 SGDLS, CDR2 YYNGEE. There are 14 residues in the CDR3. In DNA, the CDR3 is TGTGCCAGCAGCGTATCTGGGGGGCAGGGTGAGCAGTTCTTC. Amino acid sequence: CASSVSGGQGEQFF.

J is TRBJ1-5 and V is TRBV12-3 or TRBV12-4; 7 bases line up with TRBD1. CDR3 length equals 14 residues. Unmatched junction bases numbered 6, after V lost 6 bases and J lost 4 bases. The CDR3 DNA reads TGTGCCAGCAGGACAGGGAATGGGAATCAGCCCCAGCATTTT. Amino acid sequence: CASRTGNGNQPQHF.

The chain uses TRBV4-1 and TRBJ2-5; tentatively, D is TRBD1 or TRBD2 (5 bases each). The J call is uncertain, as TRBJ2-7 better fits the DNA end. From germline, CDR1 is MGHRA and CDR2 YSYEKL. CDR3 length: 16 residues. This chain's CDR3 is CASSQDHSLGVGEQYF. The CDR3 region has the DNA TGCGCCAGCAGCCAGGACCACTCACTAGGGGTCGGCGAGCAGTACTTC.

V gene TRBV12-5 combines with J gene TRBJ2-1; D is perhaps TRBD2 (6 bases). CDR3 length equals 15 residues. CDR1 is LGHNT and CDR2 is FRNRAP in the germline V gene. V was cut by 0 bases and J by 10 bases, with 16 bases left in between. CDR3 nucleotide sequence: TGTGCTAGTGGTTTGGTTGCGGGACGAATCAAAGAGCAGTTCTTC. Translation: CASGLVAGRIKEQFF.

The V call is TRBV12-3 or TRBV12-4, the J call TRBJ2-1, with 13 bases fitting TRBD2. The J call may be incorrect, as the DNA end agrees better with TRBJ2-7. The CDR3 is 16 amino acids. Here the CDR3 reads CASSPTRLAGGNEQYF. DNA for the CDR3: TGTGCCAGCAGTCCCACCCGACTAGCGGGAGGCAATGAGCAGTACTTC.

The J gene is TRBJ1-4, the V gene TRBV20-1, with D hard to call. V lost 6 bases to trimming and J lost 9 bases, with 11 bases between them. Germline lookup yields CDR1 DFQATT and CDR2 SNEGSKA (reference sequence). This CDR3 is 11 amino acids long. The CDR3 protein is CSAEIKQKLFF. The CDR3 nucleotides read TGCAGTGCGGAGATAAAGCAAAAACTGTTTTTT.

The chain links TRBV5-6 to TRBJ2-1; D is undetermined. Germline CDR1 and CDR2: SGHDT and YYEEEE. This CDR3 is 15 amino acids long. V lost 1 base and J 6 bases, leaving 14 bases between the germline ends. CDR3 in DNA: TGTGCCAGCAGCTTGAAGGGTCACGAAGGCAATGAGCAGTTCTTC. Encoded protein: CASSLKGHEGNEQFF.

The CDR3 sequence: CASSLYAHYNEQFF. As DNA, the CDR3 is TGTGCCAGCAGTTTATACGCCCACTACAATGAGCAGTTCTTC. The chain uses TRBV28 and TRBJ2-1; D remains unclear. Trimming cost V 1 base and J 3 bases, with 7 bases left between them. The CDR3 has 14 amino acids. The germline V gene has CDR1 MDHEN and CDR2 SYDVKM. Using reference TRBV28 and TRBJ2-1 for the parts outside the CDR3, the full variable domain is DVKVTQSSRYLVKRTGEKVFLECVQDMDHENMFWYRQDPGLGLRLIYFSYDVKMKEKGDIPEGYSVSREKKERFSLILESASTNQTSMYLCASSLYAHYNEQFFGPGTRLTVL.